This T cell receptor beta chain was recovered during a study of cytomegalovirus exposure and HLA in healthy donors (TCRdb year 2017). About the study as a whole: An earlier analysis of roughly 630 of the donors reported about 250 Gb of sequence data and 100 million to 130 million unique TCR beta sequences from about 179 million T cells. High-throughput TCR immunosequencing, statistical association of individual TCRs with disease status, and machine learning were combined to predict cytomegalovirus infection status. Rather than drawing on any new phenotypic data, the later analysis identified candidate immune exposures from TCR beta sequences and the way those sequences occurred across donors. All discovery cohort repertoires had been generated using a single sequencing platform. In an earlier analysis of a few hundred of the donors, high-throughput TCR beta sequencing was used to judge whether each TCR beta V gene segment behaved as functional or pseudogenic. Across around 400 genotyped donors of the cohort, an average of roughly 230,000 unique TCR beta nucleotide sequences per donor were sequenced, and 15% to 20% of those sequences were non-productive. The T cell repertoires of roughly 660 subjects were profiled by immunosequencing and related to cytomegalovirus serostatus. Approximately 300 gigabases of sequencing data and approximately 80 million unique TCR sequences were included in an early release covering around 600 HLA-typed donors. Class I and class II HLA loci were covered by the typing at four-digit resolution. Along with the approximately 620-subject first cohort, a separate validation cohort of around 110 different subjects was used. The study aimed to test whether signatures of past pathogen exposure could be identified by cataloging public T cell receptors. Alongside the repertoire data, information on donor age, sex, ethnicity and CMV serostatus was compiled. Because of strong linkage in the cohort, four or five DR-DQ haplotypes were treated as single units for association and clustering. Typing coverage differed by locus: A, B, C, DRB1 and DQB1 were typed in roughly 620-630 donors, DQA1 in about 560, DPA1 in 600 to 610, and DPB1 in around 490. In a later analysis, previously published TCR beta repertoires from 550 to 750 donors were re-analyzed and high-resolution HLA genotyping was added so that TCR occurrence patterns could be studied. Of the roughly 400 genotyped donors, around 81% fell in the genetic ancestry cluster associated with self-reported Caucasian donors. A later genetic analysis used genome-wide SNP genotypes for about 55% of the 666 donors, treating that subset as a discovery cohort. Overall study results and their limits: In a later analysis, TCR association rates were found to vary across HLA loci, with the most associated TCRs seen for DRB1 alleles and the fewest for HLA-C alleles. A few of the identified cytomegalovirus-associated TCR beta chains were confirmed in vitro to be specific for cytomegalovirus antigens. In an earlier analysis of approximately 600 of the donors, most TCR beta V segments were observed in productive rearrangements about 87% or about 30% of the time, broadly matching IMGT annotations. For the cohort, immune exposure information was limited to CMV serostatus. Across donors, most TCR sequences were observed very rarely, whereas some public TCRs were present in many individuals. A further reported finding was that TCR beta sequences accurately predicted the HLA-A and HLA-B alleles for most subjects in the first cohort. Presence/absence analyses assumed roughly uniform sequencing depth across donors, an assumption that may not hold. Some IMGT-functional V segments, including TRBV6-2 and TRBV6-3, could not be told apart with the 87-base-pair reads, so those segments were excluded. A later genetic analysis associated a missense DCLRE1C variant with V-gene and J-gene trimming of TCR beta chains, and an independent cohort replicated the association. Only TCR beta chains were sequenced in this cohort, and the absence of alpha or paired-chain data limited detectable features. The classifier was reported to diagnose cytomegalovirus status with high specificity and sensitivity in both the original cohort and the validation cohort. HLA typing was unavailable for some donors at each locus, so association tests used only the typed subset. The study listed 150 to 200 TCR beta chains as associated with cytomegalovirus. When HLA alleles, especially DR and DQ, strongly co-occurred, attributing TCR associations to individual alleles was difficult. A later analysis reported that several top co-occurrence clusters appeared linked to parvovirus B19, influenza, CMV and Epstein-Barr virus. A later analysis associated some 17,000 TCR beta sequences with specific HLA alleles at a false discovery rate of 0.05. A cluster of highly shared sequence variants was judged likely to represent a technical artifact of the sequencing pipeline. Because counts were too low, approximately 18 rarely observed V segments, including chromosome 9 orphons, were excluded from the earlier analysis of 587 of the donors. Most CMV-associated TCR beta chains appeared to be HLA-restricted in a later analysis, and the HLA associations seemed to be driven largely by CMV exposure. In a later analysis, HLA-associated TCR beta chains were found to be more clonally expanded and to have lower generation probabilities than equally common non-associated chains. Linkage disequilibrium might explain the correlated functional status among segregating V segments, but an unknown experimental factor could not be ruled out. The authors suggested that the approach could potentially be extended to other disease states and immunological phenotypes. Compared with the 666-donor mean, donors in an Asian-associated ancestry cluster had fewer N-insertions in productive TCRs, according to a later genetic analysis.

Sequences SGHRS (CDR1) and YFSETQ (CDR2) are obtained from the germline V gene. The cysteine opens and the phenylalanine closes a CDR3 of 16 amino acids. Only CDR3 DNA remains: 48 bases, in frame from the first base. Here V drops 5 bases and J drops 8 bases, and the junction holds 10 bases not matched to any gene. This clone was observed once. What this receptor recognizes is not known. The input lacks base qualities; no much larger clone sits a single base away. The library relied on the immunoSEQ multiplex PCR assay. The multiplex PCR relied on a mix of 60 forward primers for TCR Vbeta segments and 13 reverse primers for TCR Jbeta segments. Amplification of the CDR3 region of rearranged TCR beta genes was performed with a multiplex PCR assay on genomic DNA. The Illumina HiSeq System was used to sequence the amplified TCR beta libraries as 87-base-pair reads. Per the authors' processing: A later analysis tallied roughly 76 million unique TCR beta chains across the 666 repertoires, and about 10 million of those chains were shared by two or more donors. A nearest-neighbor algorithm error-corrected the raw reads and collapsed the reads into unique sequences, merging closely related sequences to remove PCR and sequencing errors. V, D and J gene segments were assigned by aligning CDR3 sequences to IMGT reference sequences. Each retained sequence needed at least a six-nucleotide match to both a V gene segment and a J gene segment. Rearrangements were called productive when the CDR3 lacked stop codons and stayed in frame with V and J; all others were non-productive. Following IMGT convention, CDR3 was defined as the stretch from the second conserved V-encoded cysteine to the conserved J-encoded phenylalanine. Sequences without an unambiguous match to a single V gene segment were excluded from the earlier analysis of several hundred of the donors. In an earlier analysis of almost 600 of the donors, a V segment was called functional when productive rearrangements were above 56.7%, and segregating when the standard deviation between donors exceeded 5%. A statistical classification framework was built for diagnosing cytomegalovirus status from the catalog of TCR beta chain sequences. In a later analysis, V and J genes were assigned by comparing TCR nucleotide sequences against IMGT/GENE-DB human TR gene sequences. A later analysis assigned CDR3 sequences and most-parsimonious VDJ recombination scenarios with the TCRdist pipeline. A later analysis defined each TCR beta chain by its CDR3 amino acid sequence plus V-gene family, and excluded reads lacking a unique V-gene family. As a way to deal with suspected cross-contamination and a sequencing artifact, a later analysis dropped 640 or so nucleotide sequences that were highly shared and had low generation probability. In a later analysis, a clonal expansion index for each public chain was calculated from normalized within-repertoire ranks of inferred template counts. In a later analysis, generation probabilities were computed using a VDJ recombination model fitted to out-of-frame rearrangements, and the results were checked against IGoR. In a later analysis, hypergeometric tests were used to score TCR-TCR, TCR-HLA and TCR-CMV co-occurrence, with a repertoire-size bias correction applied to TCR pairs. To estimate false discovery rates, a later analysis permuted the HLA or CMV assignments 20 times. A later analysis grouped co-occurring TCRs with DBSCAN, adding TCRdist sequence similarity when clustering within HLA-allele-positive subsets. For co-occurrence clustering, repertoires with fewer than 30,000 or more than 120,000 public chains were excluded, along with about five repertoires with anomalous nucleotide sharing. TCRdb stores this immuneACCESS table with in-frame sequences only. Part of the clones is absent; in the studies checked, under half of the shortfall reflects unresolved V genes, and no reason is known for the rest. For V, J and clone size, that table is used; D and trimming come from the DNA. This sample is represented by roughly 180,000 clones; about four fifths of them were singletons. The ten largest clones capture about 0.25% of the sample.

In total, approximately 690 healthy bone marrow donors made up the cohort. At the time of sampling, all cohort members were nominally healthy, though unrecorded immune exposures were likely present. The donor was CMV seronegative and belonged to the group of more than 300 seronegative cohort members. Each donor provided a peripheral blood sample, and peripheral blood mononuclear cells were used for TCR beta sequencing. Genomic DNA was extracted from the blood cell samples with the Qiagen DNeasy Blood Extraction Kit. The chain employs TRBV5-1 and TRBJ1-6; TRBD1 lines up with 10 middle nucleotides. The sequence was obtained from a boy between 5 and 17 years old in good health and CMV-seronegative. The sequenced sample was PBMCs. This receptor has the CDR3 CASRPPGTGDDSPLHF. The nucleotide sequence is TGCGCCAGCAGGCCACCCGGGACAGGGGATGATTCACCCCTCCACTTT.